The 19 T cell receptor beta chains below were found in one sample sequenced in a study of cytomegalovirus exposure and HLA in healthy donors. PCR employed 60 Vbeta and 13 Jbeta primers. The table came from immunoSEQ multiplex PCR; TCRdb's copy has only in-frame clones and leaves some out. The sample yields 90,000 to 120,000 clones, 74% seen once. Sequenced input: PBMCs. The receptor source for this set is a woman between 40 and 50 years old in good health and CMV-seropositive.

The CDR3 sequence is CASGLDRFTDTQYF. The CDR3 bases are TGTGCTAGTGGTTTGGACAGGTTCACAGATACGCAGTATTTT. The V call is TRBV12-5, the J call TRBJ2-3; D is perhaps TRBD1 (5 bases). Germline V gene sequence: CDR1 LGHNT, CDR2 FRNRAP. Trimming shortened V by 1 base and J by 2 bases, and 7 bases separated the two germline ends. The CDR3 runs to 14 residues.

The chain couples TRBV6-1 to TRBJ2-5; 9 nucleotides align to TRBD2. The CDR3 is 16 amino acids. Germline CDR1 reads MNHNS; CDR2 reads SASEGT. The ends lost 3 bases at V and 5 bases at J; junction bases unmatched: 10. The CDR3 reads CASSDHPAGGRETQYF. CDR3 in DNA: TGTGCCAGCAGTGACCACCCCGCGGGGGGGCGGGAGACCCAGTACTTC.

The chain joins TRBV19 to TRBJ1-6; D is perhaps TRBD1 (5 bases). Trimming removed 5 bases from V and 14 bases from J, with 19 bases in between. Germline V lookup: CDR1 LNHDA, CDR2 SQIVND (reference sequence). This CDR3 is built from 14 residues. CDR3 bases: TGTGCCAGTAGTGGGGCAGGGTCCCTATGGACCCTCCACTTT. It codes for CASSGAGSLWTLHF.

CDR3 sequence reads: CASSYSSAGEETQYF. CDR3 nucleotide sequence: TGTGCCAGCAGTTACTCCTCGGCAGGGGAAGAGACCCAGTACTTC. The chain combines TRBV6-6 with TRBJ2-5; TRBD1 might be the D (6 bases). V dropped 0 bases and J dropped 3 bases, with 11 bases sitting between them. The germline CDR1 and CDR2 sequences are MNHNY and SVGAGI (reference sequence). This CDR3 has 15 amino acids.

The chain uses TRBV4-2 and TRBJ1-3; 7 nucleotides line up with TRBD1. The CDR3 is made up of 16 amino acids. Trimming cost V 1 base and J 1 base; bases outside gene matches: 4. CDR1 is LGHNA, CDR2 YNFKEQ, per germline. The CDR3 DNA sequence: TGTGCCAGCAGCCAAGCCCTGGGACAGTCTGGAAACACCATATATTTT. This codes for CASSQALGQSGNTIYF.

In its sample, this clone was seen once. V is TRBV21-1 and J is TRBJ1-2. TRBV21-1 is listed as a pseudogene. The CDR3 is made up of 18 amino acids. As DNA, the CDR3 is TGTGCCAGCAGCATCGGTGAGGCAGATCTAAGTTTTTACTATGACTACACCTTC. Its translation is CASSIGEADLSFYYDYTF.

The DNA of the CDR3 is TGTGCCAGCACCCACGGCACAGGGGTTGTGGACAATGAGCAGTTCTTC. As protein: CASTHGTGVVDNEQFF. J is TRBJ2-1 and V is TRBV6-6; 7 bases fit TRBD1. The CDR3 sequence is 16 residues long. Germline V lookup: CDR1 MNHNY, CDR2 SVGAGI (reference sequence). Trimming cost V 7 bases and J 5 bases; bases outside gene matches: 14.

The genes are TRBV6-6 and TRBJ1-4, with a weak D call TRBD1 (6 bases). This CDR3 contains 12 residues. V lost 6 bases and J 8 bases, leaving 10 bases between the germline ends. Germline V gene lookup returns CDR1 MNHNY and CDR2 SVGAGI (reference sequence). As DNA, the CDR3 is TGTGCCAGCAGCCCCGGACAGGAAAAACTGTTTTTT. This codes for CASSPGQEKLFF.

The chain is built from TRBV29-1 and TRBJ1-5; no reliable D call. The CDR3 covers 13 residues. V was clipped by 2 bases and J by 3 bases, with 8 bases between them. Germline V gene sequence: CDR1 SQVTM, CDR2 ANQGSEA. CDR3 DNA: TGCAGCGTTGAATTACAGAACAATCAGCCCCAGCATTTT. Translation gives CSVELQNNQPQHF.

The rearrangement uses TRBV10-3 and TRBJ1-1; D remains ambiguous. V shed 6 bases and J shed 0 bases, with 8 bases lying between them. There are 13 residues in the CDR3. In germline, CDR1 is ENHRY, CDR2 SYGVKD. As DNA, the CDR3 is TGTGCCATCAGACCTACCATGAACACTGAAGCTTTCTTT. Its protein is CAIRPTMNTEAFF.

The J gene is TRBJ1-3, the V gene TRBV5-6; 9 nucleotides line up with TRBD1. The germline gives CDR1 SGHDT, CDR2 YYEEEE. Trimming removed 4 bases from V and 2 bases from J; junction bases left unmatched: 7. The length of the CDR3 is 16 residues. The CDR3 protein is CASSRDRALPGNTIYF. CDR3 coding DNA: TGTGCCAGCAGCAGGGACAGGGCGTTACCTGGAAACACCATATATTTT.

This clone counts as medium-sized (0.01 to 0.1%). The gene calls are TRBV6-5 and TRBJ1-2, with a weak D call TRBD1 (5 bases). V was trimmed by 10 bases and J by 7 bases, leaving 13 bases between them. The CDR3 length is 11 residues. Per the germline V gene, CDR1 is MNHEY and CDR2 is SVGAGI. For the CDR3, the DNA is TGTGCCACCTTTGGGGCGCCTGGCTACACCTTC. Translating it yields CATFGAPGYTF.

The rearrangement joins TRBV2 to TRBJ2-1; TRBD2 aligns across 9 bases. The CDR3 spans 16 residues. Trimming at V came to 3 bases and at J to 6 bases, leaving 9 bases not matched to a gene. From germline, CDR1 is SNHLY and CDR2 FYNNEI. The DNA of the CDR3 is TGTGCCAGCAGTGACCTAGGGACTAGCAGCATCAATGAGCAGTTCTTC. Its translation is CASSDLGTSSINEQFF.

The CDR3 DNA follows: TGTGCCACCAGTAAGGGACAGAGGGATGAAAAACTGTTTTTT. Translating gives CATSKGQRDEKLFF. J is TRBJ1-4 and V is TRBV15, with TRBD1 matching over 7 bases. This CDR3 is 14 amino acids long. Germline lookup yields CDR1 LNHNV and CDR2 YYDKDF (reference sequence). Losses at the gene ends were 6 bases for V and 6 bases for J; bases not matched to a gene: 7.

In this sample, this clone turned up a few times. The chain combines TRBV29-1 with TRBJ1-2, with 8 bases matching TRBD1. This CDR3 comprises 12 residues. Losses at the gene ends were 0 bases for V and 6 bases for J; bases not matched to a gene: 0. The germline gives CDR1 SQVTM, CDR2 ANQGSEA. The CDR3 DNA follows: TGCAGCGTTGAAGAGACAGGGGATGGCTACACCTTC. Translating gives CSVEETGDGYTF.

The chain recombines TRBV7-3 with TRBJ2-2; tentatively, D is TRBD1 (5 bases). This CDR3 contains 14 residues. Germline-derived CDR1 and CDR2 are SGHTA and FQGTGA. V was shortened by 5 bases and J by 3 bases, with 10 bases between the two germline ends. The CDR3 DNA follows: TGTGCCAGCAGCCCAGGGTCGGACACCGGGGAGCTGTTTTTT. It translates to CASSPGSDTGELFF.

V usage is TRBV10-3 and J usage is TRBJ2-5; D may be TRBD1 (5 bases). CDR1 and CDR2 from the germline V gene are ENHRY and SYGVKD. The CDR3 consists of 13 residues. Trimming left V 7 bases short and J 2 bases short, with 11 bases between. The DNA of the CDR3 is TGTGCCATCAAATCGACAGATCAAGAGACCCAGTACTTC. Its protein product is CAIKSTDQETQYF.

This chain connects TRBV6-5 to TRBJ2-3; TRBD1 matches 8 bases. Germline values: CDR1 MNHEY, CDR2 SVGAGI. Germline trimming cut 8 bases from V and 4 bases from J; bases unmatched to any gene: 11. This CDR3 is built from 15 residues. CDR3 in DNA: TGTGCCAGCCGGCGGACAGGGATGATCTCAGATACGCAGTATTTT. Amino acids: CASRRTGMISDTQYF.

This clone was recorded a few times. The J gene is TRBJ2-7, the V gene TRBV10-2, with D possibly being TRBD1 (6 bases). This CDR3 has 15 amino acids. From germline, CDR1 is WSHSY and CDR2 SAAADI. The V gene lost 5 bases and the J gene lost 6 bases, with 20 bases spanning the gap. The CDR3 loop is CASSTLQGRATEQYF. In DNA, the CDR3 is TGCGCCAGCAGTACCCTCCAGGGGCGAGCAACCGAGCAGTACTTC.